The 32 T cell receptor beta chains below were found in one sample sequenced in a study of cytomegalovirus exposure and HLA in healthy donors. Primers for the PCR totalled 60 Vbeta and 13 Jbeta. TCRdb's table, derived via immunoSEQ multiplex PCR, lists solely in-frame clones and lacks some. The repertoire table contains under 200,000 clones. The sequenced sample was PBMCs. The receptors were sampled from a man between 25 and 39 years old in good health and CMV-seronegative.

This chain connects TRBV5-1 to TRBJ1-3, with D perhaps TRBD1 (5 bases). The CDR3 runs to 14 residues. Trimming cost V 0 bases and J 2 bases, with 6 bases left between them. Germline values: CDR1 SGHRS, CDR2 YFSETQ. CDR3 in amino acids: CASSLEGTGNTIYF. The CDR3, as DNA: TGCGCCAGCAGCTTGGAGGGGACTGGAAACACCATATATTTT.

The CDR3 protein is CASSSRQGMNTEAFF. The CDR3 nucleotides are TGCGCCAGCAGCTCTAGACAGGGAATGAACACTGAAGCTTTCTTT. The chain recombines TRBV5-1 with TRBJ1-1; 7 bases align to TRBD1. The CDR3 sequence is 15 residues long. The V and J ends lost 3 bases and 0 bases, in that order; junction bases with no gene match: 5. The germline V gene encodes CDR1 SGHRS and CDR2 YFSETQ.

Regarding this clone: The junction departs from germline at one end; a sequencing error may be responsible. CDR3 region: CAGSLGSGAFYGYTF. CDR3 DNA: TGTGCCGGCAGCTTAGGGTCAGGGGCTTTCTATGGCTACACCTTC. V and J are TRBV5-6 and TRBJ1-2; maybe TRBD1 (6 bases). The CDR3 covers 15 residues. Germline CDR1 SGHDT, CDR2 YYEEEE.

The V call is TRBV5-4, the J call TRBJ2-7; D is perhaps TRBD1 (6 bases). In germline, CDR1 is SGHNT, CDR2 YYREEE (reference sequence). The CDR3 totals 14 residues. Trimming cost V 6 bases and J 3 bases, with 16 bases left between them. CDR3 sequence: CASNEDRSDYEQYF. CDR3 DNA: TGTGCCAGCAACGAAGACAGGAGCGACTACGAGCAGTACTTC.

This chain joins TRBV5-4 and TRBJ2-3; D ambiguous. Germline V gene sequence: CDR1 SGHNT, CDR2 YYREEE (reference sequence). Trimming took 4 bases from V and 2 from J, leaving 5 bases between them. This CDR3 region has 12 residues. The DNA of the CDR3 is TGTGCCAGCAGCCGGTCCACAGATACGCAGTATTTT. This gives the protein CASSRSTDTQYF.

The J gene is TRBJ1-1, the V gene TRBV27, with D perhaps matching TRBD1 (5 bases). CDR3 length: 14 amino acids. Trimming left V 5 bases short and J 3 bases short, with 13 bases between. Germline values: CDR1 MNHEY, CDR2 SMNVEV (reference sequence). The CDR3 sequence is CASSGTGVYTEAFF. Here the CDR3 DNA reads TGTGCCAGCAGTGGTACAGGCGTCTACACTGAAGCTTTCTTT.

The rearrangement links TRBV5-4 to TRBJ2-7; 11 positions match TRBD2. Losses at the gene ends were 7 bases for V and 2 bases for J; bases not matched to a gene: 2. Germline CDR1 reads SGHNT; CDR2 reads YYREEE (reference sequence). The CDR3 loop spans 13 amino acids. In DNA form, the CDR3 reads TGTGCCAGCGGGACTAGCGGAACCTACGAGCAGTACTTC. It encodes CASGTSGTYEQYF.

This rearrangement joins TRBV6-1 to TRBJ2-4; 8 bases match TRBD1. Per the germline V gene, CDR1 is MNHNS and CDR2 is SASEGT. Unmatched junction bases numbered 7, after V lost 6 bases and J lost 6 bases. The CDR3 has 14 amino acids. Here the CDR3 DNA reads TGTGCCAGCAGATCGACAGGGGAGTCAAACATTCAGTACTTC. Its protein product is CASRSTGESNIQYF.

The V call is TRBV7-2, the J call TRBJ2-7; D might be TRBD1 (6 bases). V was trimmed by 5 bases and J by 5 bases, leaving 19 bases between them. This CDR3 spans 15 amino acids. In germline, CDR1 is SGHTA, CDR2 FQGNSA. In DNA, the CDR3 is TGTGCCAGCAGCCCGTCAGGGGTAAGGTTCGACGAGCAGTACTTC. Protein product: CASSPSGVRFDEQYF.

The V and J genes are TRBV4-2 and TRBJ1-4; D is perhaps TRBD1 (6 bases). V dropped 3 bases and J dropped 4 bases, with 9 bases sitting between them. The CDR3 spans 14 residues. Germline lookup yields CDR1 LGHNA and CDR2 YNFKEQ. The CDR3 DNA reads as TGTGCCAGCAGCCAGGACAGTGTTAATGAAAAACTGTTTTTT. Its protein product is CASSQDSVNEKLFF.

The gene calls are TRBV28 and TRBJ1-1, with D possibly TRBD1 on 5 matching bases. The CDR3 is made up of 17 amino acids. Trimming removed 5 bases from V and 1 base from J, with 20 bases in between. Germline V gives CDR1 MDHEN, CDR2 SYDVKM. CDR3 in amino acids: CASSLDLRSGGNTEAFF. The CDR3, as DNA: TGTGCCAGCAGTCTGGATTTGAGGTCGGGGGGGAACACTGAAGCTTTCTTT.

The chain uses TRBV5-6 and TRBJ2-7; maybe TRBD2 (5 bases). The CDR3 totals 13 residues. Trimming cost V 5 bases and J 0 bases, with 9 bases left between them. Germline-derived CDR1 and CDR2 are SGHDT and YYEEEE. CDR3 loop: CASSRGLSYEQYF. The CDR3 DNA follows: TGTGCCAGCAGTCGGGGTCTCTCCTACGAGCAGTACTTC.

The chain is built from TRBV27 and TRBJ2-3; the D gene is possibly TRBD1 (5 bases). Germline CDR1 reads MNHEY; CDR2 reads SMNVEV (reference sequence). V was trimmed by 6 bases and J by 2 bases, leaving 15 bases between them. The CDR3 spans 15 residues. DNA of the CDR3: TGTGCCAGCAGGGCCAGGCCAGGGATCACAGATACGCAGTATTTT. Translating gives CASRARPGITDTQYF.

The chain couples TRBV9 to TRBJ2-2; TRBD1 matches 10 bases. Germline CDR1 reads SGDLS; CDR2 reads YYNGEE. V was clipped by 4 bases and J by 4 bases; unmatched bases: 7. The CDR3 contains 16 residues. CDR3 DNA sequence: TGTGCCAGCAGCCCACTGGGACAGGGGAGCACCGGGGAGCTGTTTTTT. It translates to CASSPLGQGSTGELFF.

This chain uses TRBV6-6 with TRBJ2-1; the D gene is possibly TRBD2 (6 bases). CDR1 is MNHNY and CDR2 is SVGAGI in the germline V gene (reference sequence). CDR3 length: 14 residues. V gave up 8 bases and J gave up 0 bases, with 11 bases separating them. CDR3 residues: CASVYSGSYNEQFF. The CDR3 DNA is TGTGCCAGCGTTTATAGCGGCTCCTACAATGAGCAGTTCTTC.

The V call is TRBV29-1, the J call TRBJ1-2, with D unclear. The CDR3 consists of 12 residues. Germline lookup yields CDR1 SQVTM and CDR2 ANQGSEA. Trimming stripped 2 bases from V and 5 bases from J, with 9 bases between. The CDR3 nucleotides read TGCAGCGTTGAATTACGGGTGTATGGCTACACCTTC. Residues: CSVELRVYGYTF.

The gene calls are TRBV5-5 and TRBJ1-2; D is ambiguous. The CDR3 loop spans 13 amino acids. Per the germline V gene, CDR1 is SGHKS and CDR2 is YYEKEE (reference sequence). V gave up 4 bases and J gave up 10 bases, with 17 bases separating them. CDR3 nucleotides: TGTGCCAGCAGCATTCGTAGGGAGGACGACTACACCTTC. It translates to CASSIRREDDYTF.

The chain couples TRBV10-3 to TRBJ2-5, with 13 bases identical to TRBD2. The CDR3 consists of 13 residues. V was clipped by 10 bases and J by 5 bases; unmatched bases: 4. CDR1 and CDR2 (germline): ENHRY, SYGVKD. CDR3 protein: CASGLAGEETQYF. CDR3 DNA: TGTGCCAGCGGACTAGCGGGAGAGGAGACCCAGTACTTC.

The rearrangement links TRBV6-6 to TRBJ2-2; D perhaps matches TRBD1 (5 bases). The CDR3 is 15 residues long. The germline CDR1 and CDR2 sequences are MNHNY and SVGAGI (reference sequence). The germline V and J ends were trimmed by 2 bases and 1 base, with 8 bases remaining between them. The CDR3 spells CASSYRDRNTGELFF. The CDR3 region has the DNA TGTGCCAGCAGTTACCGCGACAGGAACACCGGGGAGCTGTTTTTT.

The rearrangement uses TRBV21-1 and TRBJ2-7; the table's D call, TRBD1, was not checked against the DNA. TRBV21-1 is flagged as a pseudogene. The CDR3 is made up of 14 amino acids. The DNA of the CDR3 is TGTGCCAGCAGCAAAGGGGGGACACCATACATGCAGTACTTC. This gives the protein CASSKGGTPYMQYF.

The J gene is TRBJ1-6, the V gene TRBV5-1, with 8 nucleotides matching TRBD1. The germline V gene has CDR1 SGHRS and CDR2 YFSETQ. There are 14 residues in the CDR3. Trimming removed 4 bases from V and 7 bases from J; junction bases left unmatched: 4. This chain's CDR3 is CASSPDRENSPLHF. The CDR3 DNA follows: TGCGCCAGCAGCCCGGACAGGGAGAATTCACCCCTCCACTTT.

Points on this clone: At one boundary the junction diverges from the germline segment, which might be a read error. This chain uses TRBV7-2 with TRBJ2-7, with D possibly TRBD1 on 6 matching bases. Germline V gives CDR1 SGHTA, CDR2 FQGNSA. The CDR3 totals 14 residues. The CDR3, as DNA: TGTGCCAGCAGATTAGGTGGGACAACCTACGAGCAGTACTTC. This encodes CASRLGGTTYEQYF. Supplemented by reference TRBV7-2 and TRBJ2-7, the full variable domain reads GAGVSQSPSNKVTEKGKDVELRCDPISGHTALYWYRQSLGQGLEFLIYFQGNSAPDKSGLPSDRFSAERTGGSVSTLTIQRTQQEDSAVYLCASRLGGTTYEQYFGPGTRLTVT.

As for this clone: A junction boundary mismatches the germline segment, possibly from a read error. The identical CDR3 is also encoded by other nucleotide sequences in the sample. The V and J genes are TRBV6-1 and TRBJ2-7; D might be TRBD2 (5 bases). Germline assignment: CDR1 MNHNS and CDR2 SASEGT. The CDR3 runs 13 residues. DNA for the CDR3: TGTGCCAGTAGTGGCAGCGGACGCTACGAGCAGTACTTC. Translating it yields CASSGSGRYEQYF.

The rearrangement uses TRBV5-1 and TRBJ1-1; 8 nucleotides align to TRBD1. V trimming: 7 bases; J trimming: 1 base; junction bases outside the gene matches: 0. This CDR3 has 12 residues. Looked up from germline, CDR1 is SGHRS and CDR2 is YFSETQ. The CDR3 coding sequence is TGCGCCAGCGGGACAGGGAACACTGAAGCTTTCTTT. Translated, it gives CASGTGNTEAFF. Complete variable domain (other parts from reference TRBV5-1 and TRBJ1-1): KAGVTQTPRYLIKTRGQQVTLSCSPISGHRSVSWYQQTPGQGLQFLFEYFSETQRNKGNFPGRFSGRQFSNSRSEMNVSTLELGDSALYLCASGTGNTEAFFGQGTRLTVV.

The chain joins TRBV5-1 to TRBJ1-2; D is possibly TRBD1 (6 bases). Trimming removed 2 bases at V and 0 bases at J, with 11 bases between. From germline, CDR1 is SGHRS and CDR2 YFSETQ. The CDR3 loop spans 15 amino acids. The CDR3 protein is CASSFTGSANYGYTF. The CDR3 DNA reads TGCGCCAGCAGCTTTACAGGGAGCGCTAACTATGGCTACACCTTC.

The rearrangement joins TRBV10-1 to TRBJ2-7; 8 bases map to TRBD2. The CDR3 is 13 amino acids. CDR1 WNHNN and CDR2 SYGVQD come from the germline V gene (reference sequence). The J segment lost 4 bases and the V segment lost 2 bases, leaving 1 base of the junction unmatched. The CDR3 DNA reads TGCGCCAGCAGTGAGACTAGCGGATACGAGCAGTACTTC. It codes for CASSETSGYEQYF.

The V and J genes are TRBV27 and TRBJ2-1; D may be TRBD1 (6 bases). From germline, CDR1 is MNHEY and CDR2 SMNVEV (reference sequence). With 5 bases removed from V and 0 bases from J, the gap between germline ends came to 14 bases. CDR3 size: 16 residues. CDR3 sequence reads: CASSRSGAYSYNEQFF. CDR3 DNA sequence: TGTGCCAGCAGTAGATCAGGGGCTTACTCCTACAATGAGCAGTTCTTC.

The rearrangement joins TRBV4-2 to TRBJ2-7, with 8 bases fitting TRBD2. The CDR3 has 14 residues. The ends lost 4 bases at V and 7 bases at J; junction bases unmatched: 9. Germline V gives CDR1 LGHNA, CDR2 YNFKEQ. CDR3 DNA: TGTGCCAGCAGCCCCCCCCGGGAGGGGGGTGAGCAGTACTTC. This sequence encodes CASSPPREGGEQYF.

V usage is TRBV6-5 and J usage is TRBJ2-3; 13 positions match TRBD2. The V gene's germline CDR1 is MNHEY and CDR2 SVGAGI. V gave up 5 bases and J gave up 10 bases; unmatched junction bases: 9. CDR3 length: 15 residues. The CDR3 here is CASSPGSGLAGSQYF. The CDR3 DNA sequence: TGTGCCAGCAGTCCGGGATCGGGACTAGCGGGATCGCAGTATTTT.

The gene calls are TRBV15 and TRBJ2-7, with 11 bases aligning to TRBD2. This CDR3 region has 13 residues. J gave up 7 bases and V 5 bases, and 4 bases lay outside the gene matches. Germline V gives CDR1 LNHNV, CDR2 YYDKDF (reference sequence). The CDR3 loop is CATSGRLAGEQYF. The CDR3 nucleotides read TGTGCCACCAGCGGTCGACTAGCGGGGGAGCAGTACTTC.

CDR3 sequence: CASSLDTSDYNEQFF. CDR3 DNA: TGTGCCAGCAGCTTGGATACTAGCGATTACAATGAGCAGTTCTTC. This chain uses TRBV5-4 with TRBJ2-1, with TRBD2 matching over 7 bases. CDR1 is SGHNT, CDR2 YYREEE, per germline (reference sequence). The CDR3 is 15 residues long. V was pared by 0 bases and J by 4 bases, with 4 bases of the junction left unmatched.

The rearrangement uses TRBV19 and TRBJ1-5; tentatively, D is TRBD1 (6 bases). Trimming took 5 bases from V and 4 from J, leaving 21 bases between them. Germline assignment: CDR1 LNHDA and CDR2 SQIVND (reference sequence). The CDR3 runs to 17 residues. In DNA, the CDR3 is TGTGCCAGTAGTGGGGGGGCAGGGGCGAAAGGAAATCAGCCCCAGCATTTT. Its translation is CASSGGAGAKGNQPQHF.